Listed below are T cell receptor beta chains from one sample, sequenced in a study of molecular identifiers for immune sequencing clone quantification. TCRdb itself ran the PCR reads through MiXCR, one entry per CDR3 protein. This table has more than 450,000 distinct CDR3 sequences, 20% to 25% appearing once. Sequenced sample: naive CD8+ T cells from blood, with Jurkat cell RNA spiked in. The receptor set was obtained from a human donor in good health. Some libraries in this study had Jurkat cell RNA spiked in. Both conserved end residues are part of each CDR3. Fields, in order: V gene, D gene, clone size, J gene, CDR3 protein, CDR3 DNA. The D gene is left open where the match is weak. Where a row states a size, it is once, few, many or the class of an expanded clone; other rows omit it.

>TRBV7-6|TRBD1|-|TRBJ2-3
CASSLLTGGGGKRDTDTRYF
TGTGCCAGCAGCCTGCTGACAGGGGGCGGTGGGAAAAGGGACACAGATACGCGGTATTTT
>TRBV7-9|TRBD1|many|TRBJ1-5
CASSTDRDSNQPQHF
TGTGCCAGCAGCACTGACAGGGATAGCAATCAGCCCCAGCATTTT
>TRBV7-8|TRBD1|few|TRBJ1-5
CASSLFWDREYQPQHF
TGTGCCAGCAGCTTATTTTGGGACAGGGAGTATCAGCCCCAGCATTTT
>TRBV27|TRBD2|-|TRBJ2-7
CASARTGGVSYEQYF
TGTGCCAGCGCAAGAACGGGGGGGGTCTCCTACGAGCAGTACTTC
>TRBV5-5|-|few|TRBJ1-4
CASSLWRNEKLFF
TGTGCCAGCAGCTTGTGGCGGAATGAAAAACTGTTTTTT
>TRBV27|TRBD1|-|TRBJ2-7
CASSPQGQGRPYEQYF
TGTGCCAGCAGTCCCCAGGGACAGGGTCGGCCCTACGAGCAGTACTTC
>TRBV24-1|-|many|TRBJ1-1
CATSDSWNTEAFF
TGTGCCACCAGTGATTCGTGGAACACTGAAGCTTTCTTT
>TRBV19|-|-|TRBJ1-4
CASSWATNEKLSF
TGTGCCAGTAGTTGGGCAACTAATGAAAAACTGTCTTTT
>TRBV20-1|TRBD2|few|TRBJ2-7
CSARAQTSPQYEQYF
TGCAGTGCTAGGGCTCAGACTAGCCCCCAGTACGAGCAGTACTTC
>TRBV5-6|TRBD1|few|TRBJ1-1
CASSSKNGFGQGNTEAFF
TGTGCCAGCAGCTCCAAGAACGGATTCGGACAGGGTAACACTGAAGCTTTCTTT
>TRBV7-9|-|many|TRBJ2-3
CASLAEPTDTQYF
TGTGCCAGCTTGGCAGAGCCCACAGATACGCAGTATTTT
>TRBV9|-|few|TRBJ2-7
CASTLSYEQYF
TGTGCCAGCACCCTCTCCTACGAGCAGTACTTC
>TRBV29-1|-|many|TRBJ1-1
CSVEMVGLSFF
TGCAGCGTTGAGATGGTCGGTTTGTCTTTCTTT
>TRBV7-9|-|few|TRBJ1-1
CASSGPGTNTEAFF
TGTGCCAGCAGCGGACCGGGGACAAACACTGAAGCTTTCTTT
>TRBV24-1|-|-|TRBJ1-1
CATSVGFGTEAFF
TGTGCCACCAGTGTGGGGTTTGGAACTGAAGCTTTCTTT
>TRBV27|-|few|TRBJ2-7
CASSLRGKSSYEQYF
TGTGCCAGCAGTTTAAGGGGCAAGAGCTCCTACGAGCAGTACTTC
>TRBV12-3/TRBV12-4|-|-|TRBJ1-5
CASSLTGYSDQPQHF
TGTGCCAGCAGCCTCACAGGGTATAGCGATCAGCCCCAGCATTTT
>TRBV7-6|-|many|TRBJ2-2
CASSQPGSGTGELFF
TGTGCCAGCAGCCAACCCGGCTCGGGCACCGGGGAGCTGTTTTTT
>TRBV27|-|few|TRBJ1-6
CASSLSENSPLHF
TGTGCCAGCAGTTTGTCAGAGAATTCACCCCTCCACTTT
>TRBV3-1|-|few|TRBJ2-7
CASSQDGRSSYEQYF
TGTGCCAGCAGCCAAGACGGGCGGAGCTCCTACGAGCAGTACTTC
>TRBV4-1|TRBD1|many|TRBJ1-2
CASSQISTGAYGYTF
TGCGCCAGCAGCCAAATCTCAACAGGGGCCTATGGCTACACCTTC
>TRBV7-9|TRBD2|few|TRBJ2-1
CASSLGTSGSDEQFF
TGTGCCAGCAGCTTAGGCACTAGCGGGAGCGATGAGCAGTTCTTC